This TCR beta chain was recorded in a study of T-cell reconstitution after alpha-beta-depleted transplantation in children. Trimming left V 0 bases short and J 8 bases short, with 8 bases between. The CDR3 has 13 residues. Germline CDR1 is WNHNN and CDR2 is SYGVQD (reference sequence). Library preparation (for TCRbeta) was performed with unique molecular identifiers. TCRdb re-called the PCR reads with MiXCR, one entry per CDR3 protein. The table records about 250,000 distinct CDR3 sequences, 20% to 30% of them present only once. In its sample, this clonotype was seen many times. Its antigen is currently unknown. Regarding the study as a whole: When one year had passed after transplant, most T-cell counts and diversity came from newly produced T cells.

This rearrangement joins TRBV10-1 to TRBJ2-1, with unresolved D. The sequences come from PBMCs, mostly from graft donor cells, collected 360 days after TCRalphabeta/CD19-depleted stem cell transplant. The sequence was obtained from a female patient aged 2-15 years who had a stem cell transplant for congenital amegakaryocytic thrombocytopenia, so the T cells may come from the graft donor. As DNA, the CDR3 is TGCGCCAGCAGTGAGTCTGTGTGGCATGAGCAGTTCTTC. As protein: CASSESVWHEQFF.